A single TCR beta chain is shown here with its context. It lacks a known antigen. The input lacks base qualities; no much larger clone sits a single base away. These data originate in a study of T cells in localized non-small cell lung cancer (TCRdb year 2020). Regarding the complete study: T cell repertoires of about 230 early-stage NSCLC patients were analyzed, with tumors being compared against uninvolved tumor-adjacent lungs. The cohort comprised 200 to 300 treatment-naïve NSCLC patients with resected, localized lung tumors. Of the NSCLC patients, 129 were male and roughly 100 were female, and the mean age was about 69 years. Results and caveats for the whole study, not just this receptor: A median of 57 of the top 100 tumor clones turned up in the paired uninvolved adjacent lung, and 25 to 35 of those clones also ranked among the top 100 of that same adjacent lung. Because multi-region tumor sequencing was not performed, intratumor heterogeneity could not be ruled out. Since the design was exploratory, TCR variables were selected using unadjusted p-values with no false-discovery rate correction. Higher T cell density in blood was associated with longer overall survival, whereas higher clonality in adjacent lung was associated with shorter survival. Uninvolved tumor-adjacent lung showed the highest T cell clonality, higher than tumor, which suggests more focused antigenic responses in the uninvolved tumor-adjacent lung.

The CDR3 spans 17 residues, from the cysteine through the phenylalanine. Only the CDR3 part of the read is kept: 51 bases, read in frame from the first base. Per the germline V gene, LGHNA is the CDR1 and YSLEER is the CDR2. The trim is 4 bases for V and 0 bases for J, with a gap of 18 bases between the germline ends. At diagnosis, peripheral blood, uninvolved tumor-adjacent lung and tumor were collected and stored as a combination of fresh-frozen and FFPE material. For TCR repertoire profiling, the blood samples were analyzed as peripheral blood mononuclear cells. The immunoSEQ Assay was used to sequence TCR beta CDR3 regions from DNA. Turning to the authors' computational methods: To compute T cell density, TCR beta template counts were normalized to usable DNA, which was estimated by amplifying housekeeping genes. The preseqR package was used to estimate richness by extrapolating to 400,000 templates for PBMC samples and to 120,000 templates for tissue samples. Clonality was calculated as one minus Pielou's evenness. Tissue-enriched TCRs were identified through differential abundance testing performed on productive amino-acid clonotypes, with a minimum total count of 5 and an alpha of 0.1. Repertoire overlap between compartments was quantified with the Jaccard Index and Morisita Overlap Index. GLIPH grouped TCR beta CDR3s together with public tetramer-defined viral CDR3s, and a viral motif had to include at least three viral sequences and also show V-gene enrichment. Sourced from immuneACCESS, this table was stored by TCRdb with only in-frame sequences that have V and J called. A share of the clones is absent; for the studies checked, an unresolved V gene accounts for under half, and the remainder has no known explanation. The D gene and trimming were derived from the DNA, and the V and J assignments and clone size from that table. In all, the sample holds tens of thousands of clones, and about 90% of those were seen once. The ten largest clones capture around 1% of the sample.

Material: peripheral blood, obtained before any cancer treatment. This receptor was identified in a woman aged 35-70 years with stage I lung adenocarcinoma. The rearranged segments are TRBV4-3 and TRBJ2-5; TRBD2 is possibly the D segment (6 matching bases). The CDR3 loop reads CASSPSGRGGDQETQYF. The nucleotide sequence is TGCGCCAGCAGCCCGAGCGGGCGGGGCGGGGACCAAGAGACCCAGTACTTC.